Here is one T cell receptor (beta chain) with its context. The source of the sample is a study of blood T cell repertoires in COVID-19. Study information: T cells, B-cell-depleted T cells, or PBMCs supplied cDNA or gDNA.

Original processing methods: From reference gene primer amplification, estimates of nucleated cell counts were derived. The assay was immunoSEQ multiplex PCR, and TCRdb's table has in-frame clones only and misses some. V and J calls and clone size are copied from that table; D and trimming were computed from the DNA. This table holds over 85,000 clones, 65% to 80% found once. Looked up from germline, CDR1 is KGHSH and CDR2 is LQKENI. Trimming took off 3 bases at V and 4 bases at J, with 13 bases between the two ends. The CDR3 sequence is 15 residues long. The sequence derives from a woman aged 55-69 years with acute or convalescent COVID-19. V gene TRBV18 combines with J gene TRBJ1-3; D is unresolved. The sample taken for sequencing was peripheral blood. The CDR3: CASSPGPISGNTIYF. CDR3 DNA sequence: TGTGCCAGCTCACCCGGTCCTATTTCGGGAAACACCATATATTTT.